This T cell receptor beta chain is from a study of shared clonotypes between healthy human individuals. V dropped 3 bases and J dropped 5; count of bases not matched to a gene: 8. This CDR3 has 15 residues. Germline loops: CDR1 MGHDK, CDR2 SYGVNS. An assay was performed, and its level was deep. Some clones are missing from TCRdb's copy, which holds only in-frame ones; the method was immunoSEQ multiplex PCR. Found here are 550,000 to 700,000 clones, 73% of them singletons; the top ten hold around 2%. In the case of this clone: The antigen is undetermined.

Overall study results and limits: Several donors showed sharing of approximately 4.7% of naive CD4 clonotypes. Enrolling few donors narrowed the genetic and exposure-history diversity that was represented. On the whole, naive subsets had larger estimated richness than memory subsets had.

The sequenced material came from memory CD4+ T cells sorted from blood. Subset denoted: CD45RA-negative fraction. The clonotype originates from a young woman in good health. This chain uses TRBV25-1 with TRBJ2-7; 9 nucleotides line up with TRBD1. In DNA form, the CDR3 reads TGTGCCAGCAGTGAGCCGGGACAGGGAAGACACGAGCAGTACTTC. This sequence encodes CASSEPGQGRHEQYF.